Each of the 22 T cell receptor beta chains below was sequenced from the same sample in a study of CD8 T cells in Susac syndrome (dated by TCRdb to the late 2010s). Preparation of the library involved the immunoSEQ multiplex PCR assay. RNA was extracted with the RNeasy kit and about 0.5 to 1 ug was reverse transcribed using random hexamers. TCRdb itself trimmed the public reads at Q25 with fastp, ran MiXCR and retained productive beta chains. Each record represents a unique CDR3 protein, reported with the most common genes and DNA among its rows. The sample table holds tens of thousands of distinct CDR3 sequences, of which around 94% were seen once. The leading ten clones occupy around 0.33% of the sample. The specimen was CD4+ T cells from PBMCs. The source is a human donor with Susac syndrome.

This clonotype was recorded only once. The rearrangement uses TRBV5-4 and TRBJ1-4; D perhaps matches TRBD1 (5 bases). The CDR3 is 14 amino acids. The V end lost 4 bases, the J end lost 5 bases, and 12 bases lay between the germline ends. Germline V gene data show CDR1 as SGHNT and CDR2 as YYREEE (reference sequence). Written as DNA, the CDR3 is TGTGCCAGCAGCCCTCGACAGACGAATGAAAAACTGTTTTTT. It is translated as CASSPRQTNEKLFF.

This chain uses TRBV4-1 with TRBJ2-1; 7 nucleotides align to TRBD2. The V gene end was trimmed by 4 bases and the J gene end by 8 bases; junction bases not matched to a gene: 2. Germline V CDR1 and CDR2: MGHRA, YSYEKL. This CDR3 has 12 amino acids. The CDR3 spells CASSPGGDEQFF. The CDR3 nucleotides are TGCGCCAGCAGCCCGGGGGGTGATGAGCAGTTCTTC.

This clonotype has a single count. This chain connects TRBV4-1 to TRBJ1-2; weak D call: TRBD1 (6 bases). CDR1 is MGHRA and CDR2 is YSYEKL in the germline V gene. The CDR3 runs to 16 residues. V shed 0 bases and J shed 1 base, with 12 bases lying between them. The CDR3 DNA reads TGCGCCAGCAGCCAAGATTCGGGGACAAATAACTATGGCTACACCTTC. This encodes CASSQDSGTNNYGYTF.

The rearrangement uses TRBV20-1 and TRBJ1-2; D call uncertain. Germline V CDR1 and CDR2: DFQATT, SNEGSKA (reference sequence). This CDR3 contains 11 residues. V was pared by 6 bases and J by 6 bases, with 11 bases between. The chain's CDR3 is CSAVKGHGYTF. In DNA, the CDR3 is TGCAGTGCGGTGAAAGGGCATGGCTACACCTTC.

The chain employs TRBV6-1 and TRBJ1-1; D uncertain. Trimming pared 8 bases from V and 3 bases from J, leaving 13 bases between. CDR3 length: 13 residues. Germline CDR1 is MNHNS and CDR2 is SASEGT. CDR3 nucleotide sequence: TGTGCCAGCCGTATGGGTAAGGACACTGAAGCTTTCTTT. The encoded protein is CASRMGKDTEAFF.

The V and J genes are TRBV12-5 and TRBJ1-1, with 10 nucleotides matching TRBD1. Germline CDR1 is LGHNT and CDR2 is FRNRAP. The V segment lost 3 bases and the J segment 3 bases; nucleotides outside the gene matches: 1. This CDR3 spans 14 amino acids. CDR3 sequence: CASGLGQGDTEAFF. CDR3 nucleotide sequence: TGTGCTAGTGGTTTAGGACAGGGGGACACTGAAGCTTTCTTT. Full variable domain (missing parts from reference TRBV12-5 and TRBJ1-1): DARVTQTPRHKVTEMGQEVTMRCQPILGHNTVFWYRQTMMQGLELLAYFRNRAPLDDSGMPKDRFSAEMPDATLATLKIQPSEPRDSAVYFCASGLGQGDTEAFFGQGTRLTVV.

The V gene is TRBV12-3 or TRBV12-4, the J gene TRBJ2-1; TRBD2 aligns across 12 bases. J lost 8 bases, V lost 7 bases, and 3 bases had no gene match. The CDR3 loop spans 13 amino acids. CDR3 coding DNA: TGTGCCAGCACTAGCGGGGGGGCCTATGAGCAGTTCTTC. Protein sequence: CASTSGGAYEQFF.

The V call is TRBV5-1, the J call TRBJ2-7; D remains ambiguous. Germline V gives CDR1 SGHRS, CDR2 YFSETQ. The germline V and J ends were trimmed by 3 bases and 3 bases, with 4 bases remaining between them. The CDR3 loop spans 11 amino acids. The CDR3 spells CASSYDYEQYF. The DNA of the CDR3 is TGCGCCAGCAGCTACGACTACGAGCAGTACTTC.

The genes are TRBV5-1 and TRBJ2-1; a weak D match, TRBD2 (5 bases). This CDR3 spans 16 amino acids. Germline V gene data show CDR1 as SGHRS and CDR2 as YFSETQ. Trimming pared 6 bases from V and 0 bases from J, leaving 16 bases between. The CDR3 reads CASTPGLTSSYNEQFF. The CDR3 region has the DNA TGCGCCAGCACGCCGGGCCTTACTAGCTCCTACAATGAGCAGTTCTTC.

The V call is TRBV28, the J call TRBJ2-7; D gene ambiguous. The length of the CDR3 is 13 residues. V lost 7 bases and J lost 2, with 12 bases in between. The germline V gene has CDR1 MDHEN and CDR2 SYDVKM. CDR3 DNA: TGTGCCAGCATAAGAACGGTTCCCTACGAGCAGTACTTC. This sequence encodes CASIRTVPYEQYF.

A single count supports this clonotype. This rearrangement joins TRBV7-2 to TRBJ1-6; TRBD1 aligns across 8 bases. Germline CDR1 reads SGHTA; CDR2 reads FQGNSA. There are 14 residues in the CDR3. V shed 4 bases, J shed 8 bases, and the junction held 4 bases outside the gene matches. CDR3 DNA: TGTGCCAGCAGCTCCCCAGGGGGCGATTCACCCCTCCACTTT. It encodes CASSSPGGDSPLHF. Full variable domain (missing parts from reference TRBV7-2 and TRBJ1-6): GAGVSQSPSNKVTEKGKDVELRCDPISGHTALYWYRQSLGQGLEFLIYFQGNSAPDKSGLPSDRFSAERTGGSVSTLTIQRTQQEDSAVYLCASSSPGGDSPLHFGNGTRLTVT.

The chain uses TRBV27 and TRBJ1-1, with 7 bases aligning to TRBD1. The CDR3 has 16 amino acids. Trimming removed 5 bases from V and 2 bases from J; junction bases left unmatched: 11. CDR1 and CDR2 (germline): MNHEY, SMNVEV (reference sequence). The CDR3 loop is CASSPLTGPVNTEAFF. The CDR3 DNA sequence: TGTGCCAGCAGTCCCCTGACAGGGCCGGTAAACACTGAAGCTTTCTTT.

This sequence joins TRBV7-6 and TRBJ1-4; D is possibly TRBD1 (5 bases). Trimming shortened V by 4 bases and J by 13 bases, and 19 bases separated the two germline ends. Germline CDR1 and CDR2: SGHVS and FNYEAQ. The CDR3 is 14 amino acids. CDR3 residues: CASSSRRRDVALFF. The DNA for the CDR3 is TGTGCCAGCAGCTCTCGCCGAAGGGACGTAGCACTGTTTTTT.

V is TRBV19 and J is TRBJ1-1; D remains unclear. Trimming removed 3 bases from V and 5 bases from J, with 10 bases in between. CDR3 length: 13 amino acids. In germline, CDR1 is LNHDA, CDR2 SQIVND (reference sequence). The chain's CDR3 is CASSIFKSTEAFF. CDR3 bases: TGTGCCAGTAGTATCTTTAAGTCAACTGAAGCTTTCTTT.

CDR3 coding DNA: TGTGCCAGCAGCTTTCCAAAGACTGGTGGCTCCTACAATGAGCAGTTCTTC. Translation: CASSFPKTGGSYNEQFF. The chain is built from TRBV5-4 and TRBJ2-1; D is unresolved. Germline CDR1 and CDR2: SGHNT and YYREEE (reference sequence). This CDR3 has 17 residues. The V gene lost 2 bases and the J gene lost 0 bases, with 15 bases spanning the gap.

The J gene is TRBJ2-1, the V gene TRBV29-1, with 12 bases that match TRBD2. Germline CDR1 and CDR2: SQVTM and ANQGSEA. The CDR3 loop spans 12 amino acids. The V segment lost 7 bases and the J segment 9 bases; nucleotides outside the gene matches: 4. The CDR3 region is CSASGGAGEQFF. CDR3 DNA sequence: TGCAGCGCTAGCGGGGGGGCAGGTGAGCAGTTCTTC.

The chain combines TRBV30 with TRBJ1-2; no reliable D call. In germline, CDR1 is GTSNPN, CDR2 SVGIG (reference sequence). The V end was cut by 5 bases, the J end by 5 bases, with 12 bases between. The CDR3 runs to 12 residues. Here the CDR3 reads CAWHVKGYGYTF. CDR3 DNA sequence: TGTGCCTGGCACGTAAAGGGTTATGGCTACACCTTC.

This clonotype occurred once. The V call is TRBV9, the J call TRBJ2-7; D uncertain. The germline V gene has CDR1 SGDLS and CDR2 YYNGEE. This CDR3 is 14 amino acids long. V lost 1 base and J lost 0, with 8 bases in between. CDR3 in DNA: TGTGCCAGCAGCGTACGCCAGTACTCCTACGAGCAGTACTTC. It yields the protein CASSVRQYSYEQYF.

J is TRBJ1-2 and V is TRBV28; 7 positions match TRBD1. This CDR3 comprises 13 residues. Germline CDR1 is MDHEN and CDR2 is SYDVKM. With V trimmed by 5 bases and J by 3 bases, 3 bases remained unmatched. This CDR3 reads CASSIGQDYGYTF. The DNA for the CDR3 is TGTGCCAGCAGTATCGGACAGGACTATGGCTACACCTTC.

The chain joins TRBV11-2 to TRBJ2-7, with 10 bases that match TRBD1. Trimming removed 5 bases from V and 7 bases from J; junction bases left unmatched: 8. The CDR3 is made up of 14 amino acids. Germline V lookup: CDR1 SGHAT, CDR2 FQNNGV. The CDR3 spells CASSRDRGMGEQYF. CDR3 DNA: TGTGCCAGCAGCCGGGACAGGGGAATGGGAGAGCAGTACTTC. The full variable domain, with the rest looked up from reference TRBV11-2 and TRBJ2-7, is EAGVAQSPRYKIIEKRQSVAFWCNPISGHATLYWYQQILGQGPKLLIQFQNNGVVDDSQLPKDRFSAERLKGVDSTLKIQPAKLEDSAVYLCASSRDRGMGEQYFGPGTRLTVT.

The genes are TRBV30 and TRBJ1-2; TRBD1 matches 7 bases. Looked up from germline, CDR1 is GTSNPN and CDR2 is SVGIG (reference sequence). The CDR3 has 14 residues. V shed 2 bases, J shed 6 bases, and the junction held 9 bases outside the gene matches. Here the CDR3 reads CAWSTRRDSHGYTF. The DNA for the CDR3 is TGTGCCTGGAGTACCCGGCGGGACAGTCATGGCTACACCTTC.

V gene TRBV28 combines with J gene TRBJ1-2; no clear D gene. Trimming removed 7 bases at V and 0 bases at J, with 9 bases between. This CDR3 comprises 13 residues. Looked up from germline, CDR1 is MDHEN and CDR2 is SYDVKM. In DNA form, the CDR3 reads TGTGCCAGCAACCTACAGCCTAACTATGGCTACACCTTC. Protein product: CASNLQPNYGYTF.